The TCR beta chain described here comes from a study of CD4 T cells in relation to SARS-CoV-2 and coronaviruses (dated by TCRdb to the early 2020s). Broadly, across the study: In the ViraFEST assay, PBMCs were cultured with antigen for nine to ten days, after which TCR beta CDR3s were sequenced to identify clonal expansions specific to the antigen. An HIV-1 Nef peptide pool or a culture without peptide was used as the negative reference condition. Shared crossreactive spike epitopes were mapped to their HLA restriction using patient-derived lymphoblastoid cell lines. At the level of individual TCR clonotypes, the study evaluated whether memory CD4+ T cells crossreact between the spike proteins of SARS-CoV-2 and those of common cold coronaviruses. The Adaptive Biotechnologies TCR-sequencing kit was used for samples from three pre-COVID donors and for the naive versus memory experiments, whereas the other data were Illumina-based. A different, Illumina-based TCR-beta assay was used to sequence expansion assays from other donors in the study.

Of note for this clone: Its specific antigen is unknown. No much larger clone exists at a distance of one base, and base qualities are not known.

Findings and caveats that apply to the study as a whole: Crossreactivity analysis centred on spike protein, so crossreactivity against other viral proteins was not assessed. Pre-pandemic and post-infection samples were not both contributed by any donor, so tracing of the source of pre-existing responses was limited. Crossreactive clones showed significantly weaker SARS-CoV-2-driven expansion than monoreactive clones, consistent with antigenic imprinting. In roughly two thirds of donors, memory CD4+ clonotypes turned up that crossrecognized SARS-CoV-2 and at least one common cold coronavirus spike. The study was constrained by small numbers of patients and of tested TCRs.

Library preparation was by the immunoSEQ multiplex PCR assay. Regarding the original processing steps: During preprocessing, nonproductive sequences were removed, along with CDR3s that did not begin with C, did not end with F or W, or were shorter than 7 amino acids. Antigen-specific clonotypes were called with the MANAFEST web app, based on expansion relative to reference and other culture wells. A clone was considered positive if the clone showed significant expansion compared with the reference culture in 2 of 3 replicate wells at an FDR below 0.05. A further requirement for positive clones was significant expansion compared with all other tandem wells, along with an odds ratio above 5. After three terminal residues were trimmed from each end, CDR3 homology was quantified as pairwise Levenshtein distance using the stringdist R package. The table comes from immuneACCESS by way of TCRdb, which keeps in-frame sequences with V and J called. Part of the clones is missing from these tables; in studies checked, under half for an unresolved V gene and the rest for unknown reasons. The DNA gave D and trimming, while V, J and clone size come from that table. In this sample the table shows approximately 25,000 clones, 76% of which occur a single time. Less than 25% of the sample is in the top ten clones.

CD4+ T cells from unexposed donors were collected before the COVID-19 pandemic (2011-2018). The EasySep CD4+ T cell isolation kit was used to isolate CD4+ T cells once the cultures had run for 9 to 11 days. As far as cell numbers permitted, CD4+ T cells from unexposed donors were tested for reactivity against SARS-CoV-2 S and N as well as four spike pools from common cold coronaviruses. About 2 million PBMCs per well were cultured in IMDM with approximately 4.8% human AB serum and approximately 9.5 IU/ml IL-2. Half of the culture medium was replaced with fresh IL-2-containing medium on days 3 and 7. In general, triplicate replicate wells were used for every peptide culture condition. Leukapheresis product for the unexposed donors was purchased commercially. Ficoll-Paque PLUS gradient centrifugation was used to isolate PBMCs from either whole blood or leukapheresis product. PBMCs were either cryopreserved at -140 degrees C or used fresh in the expansion assay. The QIAamp Micro DNA Kit was used to extract genomic DNA from the CD4+ T cells.

The cysteine opens and the phenylalanine closes a CDR3 of 11 amino acids. Only the CDR3 DNA stays, 33 bases, in frame from base 1. CDR1 MNHEY and CDR2 SMNVEV were looked up in the germline V gene (reference sequence). The junction shows trimming of 10 bases on V and 2 bases on J, and the gene matches do not reach 2 bases of it. The receptor's source is a human donor in good health. The source material was CD4+ T cells from PBMCs, cultured in vitro. The chain is assembled from TRBV27 and TRBJ2-7; 7 middle bases align to TRBD2. The encoded CDR3 is CATGGAYEQYF. The nucleotide sequence reads as follows: TGTGCCACTGGGGGGGCCTACGAGCAGTACTTC.